This T cell receptor beta chain comes out of a study of tumor-infiltrating lymphocytes in oesophageal squamous cell carcinoma. TCRdb re-called the PCR reads with MiXCR, one entry per CDR3 protein. The data show roughly 16,000 distinct CDR3 sequences, with roughly 53% seen just once and 23% held by the top ten. Germline CDR1 MNHEY, CDR2 SVGAGI. This CDR3 contains 15 residues. The sequence was collected from a male donor with esophageal squamous cell carcinoma. Sequencing input: esophageal tumor tissue. The rearrangement joins TRBV6-5 to TRBJ2-1; the D gene could be TRBD1 or TRBD2 (5 bases each). TRBJ2-5 matches the DNA end more closely, so the J call is doubtful. The CDR3 loop reads CASSYVGRTQETQYF. The CDR3 DNA reads TGTGCCAGCAGTTACGTGGGACGAACCCAAGAGACCCAGTACTTC.